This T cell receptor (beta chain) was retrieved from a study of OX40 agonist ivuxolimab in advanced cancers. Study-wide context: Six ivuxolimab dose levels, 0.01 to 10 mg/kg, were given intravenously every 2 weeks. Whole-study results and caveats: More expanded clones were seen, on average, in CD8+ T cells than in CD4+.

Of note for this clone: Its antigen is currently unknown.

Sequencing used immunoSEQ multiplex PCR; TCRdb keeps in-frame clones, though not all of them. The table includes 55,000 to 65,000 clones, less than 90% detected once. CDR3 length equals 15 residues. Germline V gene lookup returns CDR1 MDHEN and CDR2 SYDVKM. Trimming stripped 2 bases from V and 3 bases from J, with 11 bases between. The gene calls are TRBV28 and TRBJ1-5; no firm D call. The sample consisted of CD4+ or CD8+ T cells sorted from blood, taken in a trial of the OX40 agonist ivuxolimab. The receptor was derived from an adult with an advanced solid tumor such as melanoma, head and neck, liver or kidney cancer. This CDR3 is CASSLVDGPNQPQHF. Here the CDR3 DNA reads TGTGCCAGCAGTTTAGTTGACGGACCCAATCAGCCCCAGCATTTT.